This T cell receptor beta chain is drawn from a study of blood T cell repertoires in COVID-19. Overall study: Whether acute or convalescent, the COVID-19 samples came from the United States, Italy and Spain.

In the original workflow: Estimated nucleated cell counts came from reference gene primer amplification. Here immunoSEQ multiplex PCR was the method, and the copy in TCRdb shows in-frame clones only, minus some. From that table come the V and J calls and clone size; the DNA was used to work out D and trimming. In the table there are some 160,000 clones, about 80% of which are singletons. The CDR3 totals 18 residues. Per the germline V gene, CDR1 is SGHRS and CDR2 is YFSETQ. V was shortened by 1 base and J by 0 bases, with 17 bases between the two germline ends. The rearrangement links TRBV5-1 to TRBJ1-3, with no clear D. Sequencing was carried out using peripheral blood. This sequence was found in a man between 65 and 85 years old who had recovered from COVID-19. CDR3 nucleotides: TGCGCCAGCAGCTTGCTACCTCCGGAGTCGTACTCTGGAAACACCATATATTTT. It encodes CASSLLPPESYSGNTIYF.